The 32 T cell receptor beta chains reported below all come from one sample, sequenced in a study of shared T cell receptors in the human thymus. The protocol was immunoSEQ multiplex PCR, while the TCRdb copy is restricted to in-frame clones and leaves out a portion. There are over 450,000 clones in the sample; around 78% occur only once, and less than 0.015% lies in the top ten. These data were likewise used in another study, on human thymus T cells.

Sequences were obtained from thymocytes. The receptors were gathered from a boy less than two years old with a congenital heart defect.

This clone has just one count. This chain links TRBV4-3 with TRBJ2-7; 7 nucleotides line up with TRBD2. The V and J ends lost 0 bases and 3 bases, in that order; junction bases with no gene match: 5. Germline assignment: CDR1 LGHNA and CDR2 YSLEER. CDR3 length equals 15 residues. The CDR3, as DNA: TGCGCCAGCAGCCAAGACAGGCAGCGGGGCTACGAGCAGTACTTC. It is translated as CASSQDRQRGYEQYF.

V gene TRBV28 combines with J gene TRBJ2-5, with TRBD2 identical over 8 bases. The CDR3 runs to 14 residues. Germline V gives CDR1 MDHEN, CDR2 SYDVKM. The ends lost 5 bases at V and 0 bases at J; junction bases unmatched: 2. Here the CDR3 DNA reads TGTGCCAGCAGTCCGCGGGAGGACCAAGAGACCCAGTACTTC. It translates to CASSPREDQETQYF.

Here the CDR3 reads CASSLARRPSTDTQYF. CDR3 coding DNA: TGTGCCAGCAGCTTAGCGCGCAGGCCGAGCACAGATACGCAGTATTTT. The rearrangement links TRBV7-2 to TRBJ2-3, with D uncertain. The V gene's germline CDR1 is SGHTA and CDR2 FQGNSA. The germline V and J ends were trimmed by 0 bases and 0 bases, with 10 bases remaining between them. The CDR3 contains 16 residues.

This clone occurred a few times. The chain has TRBV4-3 and TRBJ2-7, with a weak D call TRBD2 (5 bases). Between the trimmed V and J ends, which lost 3 bases and 4 bases, there was a span of 10 bases. CDR3 length equals 13 residues. Germline CDR1 is LGHNA and CDR2 is YSLEER. As DNA, the CDR3 is TGCGCCAGCAGCCATTCCCCGGGGTACGAGCAGTACTTC. It specifies CASSHSPGYEQYF.

The genes are TRBV7-9 and TRBJ2-7, with 10 positions matching TRBD2. The junction had 7 bases not matched to a gene; V was cut back by 6 bases and J by 5 bases. Germline V CDR1 and CDR2: SEHNR, FQNEAQ (reference sequence). The CDR3 covers 14 residues. Written as DNA, the CDR3 is TGTGCCAGCAGTCCTAGCGGGAGCCCCCACGAGCAGTACTTC. Residues: CASSPSGSPHEQYF. The complete variable domain, with remaining parts taken from reference TRBV7-9 and TRBJ2-7, reads DTGVSQNPRHKITKRGQNVTFRCDPISEHNRLYWYRQTLGQGPEFLTYFQNEAQLEKSRLLSDRFSAERPKGSFSTLEIQRTEQGDSAMYLCASSPSGSPHEQYFGPGTRLTVT.

The chain couples TRBV6-5 to TRBJ1-1; 10 bases agree with TRBD1. CDR1 and CDR2 from the germline V gene are MNHEY and SVGAGI. The CDR3 consists of 16 residues. Unmatched junction bases numbered 11, after V lost 0 bases and J lost 10 bases. The CDR3 loop is CASSYSKRQGAGRAFF. CDR3 in DNA: TGTGCCAGCAGTTACTCGAAGAGACAGGGGGCTGGTCGAGCTTTCTTT.

The chain joins TRBV5-4 to TRBJ2-3; D perhaps matches TRBD1 (6 bases). This CDR3 spans 17 amino acids. Per germline, CDR1 SGHNT and CDR2 YYREEE (reference sequence). The V gene lost 4 bases and the J gene lost 0 bases, with 18 bases spanning the gap. The CDR3 loop reads CASSSTQGHLSTDTQYF. The CDR3 DNA sequence: TGTGCCAGCAGCAGCACCCAGGGACACCTCAGCACAGATACGCAGTATTTT.

The chain combines TRBV13 with TRBJ2-7, with TRBD2 matching over 7 bases. The V segment lost 3 bases and the J segment 0 bases; nucleotides outside the gene matches: 5. The CDR3 spans 15 residues. Germline V gene lookup returns CDR1 PRHDT and CDR2 FYEKMQ (reference sequence). In DNA, the CDR3 is TGTGCCAGCAGCTTCCGCGGGGGTACCTCCTACGAGCAGTACTTC. Its protein product is CASSFRGGTSYEQYF.

This sequence joins TRBV7-6 and TRBJ2-1, with 7 bases aligning to TRBD2. CDR3 size: 18 residues. Per the germline V gene, CDR1 is SGHVS and CDR2 is FNYEAQ. Trimming at V came to 5 bases and at J to 0 bases, leaving 13 bases not matched to a gene. This CDR3 reads CASSPDPRGGSSYNEQFF. CDR3 nucleotide sequence: TGTGCCAGCAGCCCAGACCCGAGAGGCGGGAGCTCCTACAATGAGCAGTTCTTC.

V gene TRBV11-3 combines with J gene TRBJ1-2, with TRBD1 identical over 10 bases. Germline assignment: CDR1 SGHNT and CDR2 YENEEA. CDR3 length: 14 residues. J gave up 5 bases and V 5 bases, and 5 bases lay outside the gene matches. The DNA for the CDR3 is TGTGCCAGCAGCCTCGGACAGGGGGGGTATGGCTACACCTTC. Protein: CASSLGQGGYGYTF.

V gene TRBV7-2 combines with J gene TRBJ2-3; 7 bases line up with TRBD2. The CDR3 loop spans 16 amino acids. The germline CDR1 and CDR2 sequences are SGHTA and FQGNSA. V was pared by 4 bases and J by 3 bases, with 10 bases of the junction left unmatched. Written as DNA, the CDR3 is TGTGCCAGCAGCTACCAGCGGGGTCCAGGAACAGATACGCAGTATTTT. It translates to CASSYQRGPGTDTQYF.

This rearrangement joins TRBV14 to TRBJ2-7; perhaps TRBD2 as D (6 bases). The CDR3 is made up of 16 amino acids. Trimming removed 5 bases from V and 0 bases from J, with 17 bases in between. CDR1 is SGHDN, CDR2 FVKESK, per germline. CDR3 sequence: CASSCLGGTYSYEQYF. The CDR3 region has the DNA TGTGCCAGCAGCTGCCTTGGCGGGACCTACTCCTACGAGCAGTACTTC. Complete variable domain (other parts from reference TRBV14 and TRBJ2-7): EAGVTQFPSHSVIEKGQTVTLRCDPISGHDNLYWYRRVMGKEIKFLLHFVKESKQDESGMPNNRFLAERTGGTYSTLKVQPAELEDSGVYFCASSCLGGTYSYEQYFGPGTRLTVT.

CDR3 sequence: CASSIAGTSGHNEQFF. CDR3 nucleotide sequence: TGTGCCAGCAGCATCGCCGGGACTAGCGGCCACAATGAGCAGTTCTTC. The V call is TRBV5-6, the J call TRBJ2-1, with TRBD2 matching over 11 bases. The V gene's germline CDR1 is SGHDT and CDR2 YYEEEE. The V and J ends lost 4 bases and 5 bases, in that order; junction bases with no gene match: 8. The CDR3 contains 16 residues.

On this clone itself: Additional DNA sequences in this sample encode the identical CDR3. The rearrangement uses TRBV7-8 and TRBJ2-3, with TRBD2 identical over 10 bases. This CDR3 region has 16 residues. The germline V gene has CDR1 SGHVS and CDR2 FQNEAQ. The trim removed 5 bases at V and 1 base at J, leaving 6 bases unmatched. CDR3 sequence: CASSPRLAGGTDTQYF. In nucleotides, the CDR3 is TGTGCCAGCAGCCCCCGGCTAGCGGGGGGCACAGATACGCAGTATTTT.

This chain uses TRBV28 with TRBJ2-7; D may be TRBD2 (5 bases). Per the germline V gene, CDR1 is MDHEN and CDR2 is SYDVKM. The CDR3 totals 16 residues. Trimming cost V 3 bases and J 0 bases, with 15 bases left between them. CDR3 residues: CASSFRTSIASYEQYF. CDR3 nucleotides: TGTGCCAGCAGTTTCCGCACTAGTATTGCCTCCTACGAGCAGTACTTC.

J is TRBJ2-3 and V is TRBV29-1, with 8 bases that match TRBD1. The CDR3 length is 13 residues. The germline V gene encodes CDR1 SQVTM and CDR2 ANQGSEA. The trim removed 6 bases at V and 3 bases at J, leaving 5 bases unmatched. CDR3 residues: CSVRTGKTDTQYF. CDR3 DNA: TGCAGCGTCAGGACAGGGAAGACAGATACGCAGTATTTT.

V and J are TRBV5-6 and TRBJ2-7; D gene ambiguous. V was trimmed by 0 bases and J by 1 base, leaving 17 bases between them. The CDR3 is made up of 17 amino acids. CDR1 and CDR2 (germline): SGHDT, YYEEEE. DNA of the CDR3: TGTGCCAGCAGCTTGGATAATGAGGTAACACCTTCCTACGAGCAGTACTTC. This sequence encodes CASSLDNEVTPSYEQYF.

CDR3 nucleotides: TGTGCCAGCAGCCCGGTCCCGGGATCCTACGAGCAGTACTTC. It specifies CASSPVPGSYEQYF. This sequence joins TRBV7-2 and TRBJ2-7; tentative D call: TRBD2 (5 bases). With 5 bases removed from V and 1 base from J, the gap between germline ends came to 12 bases. From germline, CDR1 is SGHTA and CDR2 FQGNSA. There are 14 residues in the CDR3.

This rearrangement joins TRBV25-1 to TRBJ2-3; TRBD1 agrees at 9 bases. CDR1 is MGHDK, CDR2 SYGVNS, per germline. The CDR3 has 18 amino acids. J lost 4 bases, V lost 4 bases, and 15 bases had no gene match. The CDR3 DNA is TGTGCCAGCAGTGCCGAAATCCAGGGACAGGGAGCCGCAGATACGCAGTATTTT. Its protein product is CASSAEIQGQGAADTQYF.

The V and J genes are TRBV4-1 and TRBJ2-3, with D perhaps matching TRBD1 (5 bases). With 0 bases removed from V and 2 bases from J, the gap between germline ends came to 12 bases. Germline CDR1 MGHRA, CDR2 YSYEKL. CDR3 length equals 16 residues. This CDR3 reads CASSQEGARPTDTQYF. The CDR3 DNA reads TGCGCCAGCAGCCAAGAAGGGGCTAGACCCACAGATACGCAGTATTTT.

CDR3 sequence: CASRVWTASYEQYF. The CDR3 DNA reads TGCGCCAGCAGAGTGTGGACAGCCTCCTACGAGCAGTACTTC. The chain combines TRBV5-1 with TRBJ2-5; maybe TRBD1 (6 bases). The J call is uncertain, as TRBJ2-7 better fits the DNA end. The germline gives CDR1 SGHRS, CDR2 YFSETQ. The CDR3 totals 14 residues.

The chain recombines TRBV7-7 with TRBJ2-3; 12 bases are shared with TRBD2. CDR3 length: 16 residues. Per germline, CDR1 SSHAT and CDR2 FNYEAQ (reference sequence). V trimming: 4 bases; J trimming: 0 bases; junction bases outside the gene matches: 2. CDR3 DNA: TGTGCCAGCAGCTCCGGACTAGCGGGAAGCACAGATACGCAGTATTTT. It is translated as CASSSGLAGSTDTQYF.

The V and J genes are TRBV27 and TRBJ2-5; 7 bases align to TRBD1. Germline V gene lookup returns CDR1 MNHEY and CDR2 SMNVEV (reference sequence). V lost 5 bases to trimming and J lost 4 bases; unmatched junction nucleotides: 13. This CDR3 is built from 16 residues. The CDR3 sequence is CASSAFTGAGLETQYF. The CDR3 DNA sequence: TGTGCCAGCAGTGCGTTCACAGGGGCTGGGTTAGAGACCCAGTACTTC.

The genes are TRBV27 and TRBJ1-2; TRBD1 is a possible D gene (5 bases). Germline V lookup: CDR1 MNHEY, CDR2 SMNVEV (reference sequence). V shed 1 base and J shed 3 bases, with 9 bases lying between them. The CDR3 loop spans 14 amino acids. This CDR3 reads CASSLFGGYYGYTF. The DNA of the CDR3 is TGTGCCAGCAGTTTATTTGGGGGGTACTATGGCTACACCTTC.

This rearrangement joins TRBV28 to TRBJ2-7; D might be TRBD2 (5 bases). Per the germline V gene, CDR1 is MDHEN and CDR2 is SYDVKM. V lost 4 bases and J 2 bases, leaving 15 bases between the germline ends. The CDR3 has 15 residues. CDR3 sequence reads: CASSSEGLHTYEQYF. The CDR3 DNA is TGTGCCAGCAGTTCTGAGGGCCTACACACCTACGAGCAGTACTTC.

This chain joins TRBV15 and TRBJ1-5, with D tentatively TRBD1 (5 bases). Germline V gene sequence: CDR1 LNHNV, CDR2 YYDKDF (reference sequence). The CDR3 spans 15 residues. Trimming took 0 bases from V and 6 from J, leaving 12 bases between them. CDR3 in amino acids: CATSRDLGGGQPQHF. The CDR3 nucleotides read TGTGCCACCAGCAGAGATTTGGGGGGAGGTCAGCCCCAGCATTTT.

For the CDR3, the DNA is TGTGCCAGCAGCCAAGTGGGAGGGGGGGAAATGAACACTGAAGCTTTCTTT. This codes for CASSQVGGGEMNTEAFF. This chain joins TRBV4-2 and TRBJ1-1; a possible D gene is TRBD1 (6 bases). V lost 1 base to trimming and J lost 0 bases, with 15 bases between them. Per germline, CDR1 LGHNA and CDR2 YNFKEQ. The CDR3 spans 17 residues.

The rearrangement links TRBV6-1 to TRBJ2-5, with D maybe TRBD2 (6 bases). Germline lookup yields CDR1 MNHNS and CDR2 SASEGT. Trimming pared 5 bases from V and 7 bases from J, leaving 14 bases between. The CDR3 extends over 13 amino acids. The CDR3 protein is CASSHQGGRTQYF. The DNA for the CDR3 is TGTGCCAGCAGTCACCAAGGAGGGAGGACCCAGTACTTC.

The chain carries TRBV2 and TRBJ2-7; 9 bases fit TRBD2. CDR3 size: 17 residues. Trimming cost V 6 bases and J 3 bases; bases outside gene matches: 15. The germline V gene encodes CDR1 SNHLY and CDR2 FYNNEI. The CDR3 coding sequence is TGTGCCAGCAGCGTCACCCCTTGTAGCGGGAGCGACTACGAGCAGTACTTC. It is translated as CASSVTPCSGSDYEQYF. The variable domain in full, with the rest retrieved from reference TRBV2 and TRBJ2-7, is EPEVTQTPSHQVTQMGQEVILRCVPISNHLYFYWYRQILGQKVEFLVSFYNNEISEKSEIFDDQFSVERPDGSNFTLKIRSTKLEDSAMYFCASSVTPCSGSDYEQYFGPGTRLTVT.

This chain connects TRBV20-1 to TRBJ1-1; 8 bases map to TRBD1. This CDR3 region has 11 residues. Germline values: CDR1 DFQATT, CDR2 SNEGSKA (reference sequence). The CDR3, as DNA: TGCAGCCCAAGGACAGGGATTGAAGCTTTCTTT. Its translation: CSPRTGIEAFF.

This chain connects TRBV28 to TRBJ1-2; 8 positions agree with TRBD1. Unmatched junction bases numbered 5, after V lost 4 bases and J lost 4 bases. This CDR3 comprises 14 residues. Germline assignment: CDR1 MDHEN and CDR2 SYDVKM. The CDR3 spells CASSSGQGGYGYTF. DNA for the CDR3: TGTGCCAGCAGTTCCGGACAGGGTGGCTATGGCTACACCTTC.

The genes are TRBV2 and TRBJ1-2; D remains ambiguous. V shed 2 bases and J shed 6 bases, with 16 bases lying between them. The CDR3 covers 15 residues. Germline lookup yields CDR1 SNHLY and CDR2 FYNNEI. The chain's CDR3 is CASSEWHLGGHGYTF. CDR3 bases: TGTGCCAGCAGTGAATGGCACCTTGGTGGCCATGGCTACACCTTC.